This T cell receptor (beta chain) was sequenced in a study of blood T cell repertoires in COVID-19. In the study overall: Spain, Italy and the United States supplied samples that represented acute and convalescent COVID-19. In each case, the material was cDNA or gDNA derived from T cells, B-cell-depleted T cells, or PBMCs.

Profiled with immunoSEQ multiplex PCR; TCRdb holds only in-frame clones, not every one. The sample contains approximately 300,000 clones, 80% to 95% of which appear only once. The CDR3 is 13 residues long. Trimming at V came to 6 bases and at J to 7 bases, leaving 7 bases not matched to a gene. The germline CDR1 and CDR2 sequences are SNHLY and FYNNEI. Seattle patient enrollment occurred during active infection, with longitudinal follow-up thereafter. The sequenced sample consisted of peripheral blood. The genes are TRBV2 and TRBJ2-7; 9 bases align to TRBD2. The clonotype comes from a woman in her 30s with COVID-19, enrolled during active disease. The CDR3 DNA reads TGTGCCAGCAGCTTGGGACTAGCTGGAGAGCAGTACTTC. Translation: CASSLGLAGEQYF.